The source of this TCR beta chain is a study of Tregs in tolerant kidney transplant recipients. Worth noting for this clone: Sequencing ends 3 residues short of the CDR3 end; the germline J gene provides the rest.

CDR1 MNHEY and CDR2 SMNVEV come from the germline V gene (reference sequence). The CDR3 loop spans 16 amino acids. The V and J ends lost 5 bases and 4 bases, in that order; junction bases with no gene match: 11. Clones were read by immunoSEQ multiplex PCR, and TCRdb kept only the in-frame ones, dropping some. This sample's table has 30,000 or so clones. This sequence joins TRBV27 and TRBJ2-7, with 10 bases fitting TRBD2. This clonotype originated in a human donor who received a combined kidney and bone marrow transplant. The input for sequencing was CD8+ T cells from blood, taken before the transplant. CDR3 bases read: TGTGCCAGCAGTCCCTCCCTAGCGGGAGTTAGTTACGAG. Its translation is CASSPSLAGVSYE. The entire CDR3 reads CASSPSLAGVSYEQYF.